The 23 T cell receptor beta chains below all came from one sample that was sequenced in a study of blood T cell repertoires in COVID-19. Measured with immunoSEQ multiplex PCR; TCRdb has only the in-frame clones, and not every one. The table lists fewer than 250,000 clones, around nine tenths of them singletons. Sequenced sample: peripheral blood. The receptors were gathered from a man under 40 with acute or convalescent COVID-19.

The chain combines TRBV5-1 with TRBJ2-3, with D possibly TRBD1 on 5 matching bases. V shed 0 bases and J shed 1 base, with 9 bases lying between them. CDR1 is SGHRS and CDR2 is YFSETQ in the germline V gene. CDR3 length: 15 residues. The CDR3 sequence: CASSLDRIGTDTQYF. DNA for the CDR3: TGCGCCAGCAGCTTGGACAGGATAGGCACAGATACGCAGTATTTT.

J is TRBJ1-3 and V is TRBV5-1; D uncertain. CDR1 SGHRS and CDR2 YFSETQ come from the germline V gene. V was cut by 0 bases and J by 0 bases, with 13 bases left in between. CDR3 length: 17 residues. The CDR3 sequence is CASSLAVQASSGNTIYF. The CDR3 coding sequence is TGCGCCAGCAGCTTGGCGGTGCAGGCTTCCTCTGGAAACACCATATATTTT.

This clone was found once. The CDR3 region has the DNA TGTGCCAGCAGTCCCAGCTCTAGCGGGAGGGCCAGAGAGACCCAGTACTTC. Translated, it gives CASSPSSSGRARETQYF. V and J are TRBV28 and TRBJ2-5; the match to TRBD2 covers 12 bases. Germline loops: CDR1 MDHEN, CDR2 SYDVKM. This CDR3 is built from 17 residues. Trimming removed 5 bases from V and 4 bases from J; junction bases left unmatched: 11.

V usage is TRBV7-9 and J usage is TRBJ2-1; D remains ambiguous. Germline values: CDR1 SEHNR, CDR2 FQNEAQ (reference sequence). The CDR3 consists of 13 residues. Trimming took 1 base from V and 3 from J, leaving 4 bases between them. DNA for the CDR3: TGTGCCAGCAGCTTAGGTAGCTACAATGAGCAGTTCTTC. This gives the protein CASSLGSYNEQFF.

This chain links TRBV6-5 with TRBJ1-4; D is unresolved. The CDR3 is 16 residues long. Germline V gene sequence: CDR1 MNHEY, CDR2 SVGAGI. Between the trimmed V and J ends, which lost 2 bases and 0 bases, there was a span of 10 bases. The CDR3 DNA reads TGTGCCAGCAGTTACCGCGGGCCCACAACTAATGAAAAACTGTTTTTT. Translating it yields CASSYRGPTTNEKLFF.

V gene TRBV18 combines with J gene TRBJ1-1; maybe TRBD1 (6 bases). CDR1 and CDR2 (germline): KGHSH, LQKENI. The CDR3 length is 14 residues. V was shortened by 6 bases and J by 2 bases, with 13 bases between the two germline ends. The CDR3 loop reads CASSGTLDNTEAFF. CDR3 nucleotides: TGTGCCAGCTCCGGGACACTTGATAACACTGAAGCTTTCTTT.

This clone was counted only a few times. The chain employs TRBV6-1 and TRBJ1-6; D is possibly TRBD1 (5 bases). The V and J ends lost 3 bases and 6 bases respectively, with 12 bases between them. The CDR3 contains 15 residues. Germline lookup yields CDR1 MNHNS and CDR2 SASEGT. For the CDR3, the DNA is TGTGCCAGCAGTGATCGACAGACGAGTAATTCACCCCTCCACTTT. It translates to CASSDRQTSNSPLHF.

The rearrangement links TRBV28 to TRBJ2-3; perhaps TRBD2 as D (5 bases). CDR1 MDHEN and CDR2 SYDVKM come from the germline V gene. This CDR3 has 14 amino acids. V was cut by 5 bases and J by 3 bases, with 12 bases left in between. This CDR3 reads CASSRERDTDTQYF. CDR3 nucleotides: TGTGCCAGCAGTCGGGAAAGGGATACAGATACGCAGTATTTT. Combining the CDR3 with reference TRBV28 and TRBJ2-3 gives the whole variable domain DVKVTQSSRYLVKRTGEKVFLECVQDMDHENMFWYRQDPGLGLRLIYFSYDVKMKEKGDIPEGYSVSREKKERFSLILESASTNQTSMYLCASSRERDTDTQYFGPGTRLTVL.

The rearrangement joins TRBV7-6 to TRBJ1-4; D is unresolved. In germline, CDR1 is SGHVS, CDR2 FNYEAQ. The V and J ends lost 3 bases and 3 bases respectively, with 11 bases between them. The CDR3 covers 15 residues. For the CDR3, the DNA is TGTGCCAGCAGCTTCTTCGAGGCAGCTAATGAAAAACTGTTTTTT. Translating gives CASSFFEAANEKLFF.

The V call is TRBV5-1, the J call TRBJ2-1, with TRBD1 as a possible D gene (5 bases). There are 15 residues in the CDR3. Deletions cut 4 bases from V and 7 bases from J, with 18 bases between. From germline, CDR1 is SGHRS and CDR2 YFSETQ. Written as DNA, the CDR3 is TGCGCCAGCAGCCCTGCGACCCTACCAGGGAATGAGCAGTTCTTC. Translating gives CASSPATLPGNEQFF.

The rearrangement uses TRBV7-8 and TRBJ2-1; TRBD1 matches at 9 bases. The CDR3 spans 15 residues. Germline loops: CDR1 SGHVS, CDR2 FQNEAQ. The trim removed 5 bases at V and 9 bases at J, leaving 11 bases unmatched. The CDR3 nucleotides read TGTGCCAGCAGCCGGGACAGGGTGGATAAGGGTGAGCAGTTCTTC. It specifies CASSRDRVDKGEQFF.

The chain is built from TRBV10-1 and TRBJ2-7, with a weak D call TRBD1 (7 bases). Trimming stripped 7 bases from V and 1 base from J, with 20 bases between. Germline CDR1 and CDR2: WNHNN and SYGVQD (reference sequence). This CDR3 comprises 16 residues. CDR3 nucleotides: TGCGCCAGCAAAAGGAGTTTACAGGGGACTTCCTACGAGCAGTACTTC. This translates into CASKRSLQGTSYEQYF.

This chain uses TRBV24-1 with TRBJ2-1; TRBD2 agrees at 10 bases. With 3 bases clipped from V and 4 bases from J, the junction kept 5 bases outside the gene matches. Germline lookup yields CDR1 KGHDR and CDR2 SFDVKD. This CDR3 has 16 amino acids. CDR3 DNA: TGTGCCACCAGTGATATAGGTAGCGGGGGGTACAATGAGCAGTTCTTC. It is translated as CATSDIGSGGYNEQFF.

The chain joins TRBV7-6 to TRBJ1-5; 8 positions match TRBD1. Trimming removed 1 base from V and 6 bases from J; junction bases left unmatched: 5. The germline gives CDR1 SGHVS, CDR2 FNYEAQ. The CDR3 runs 15 residues. CDR3 in DNA: TGTGCCAGCAGCTTAGTCCAGGGGGCGGGTCAGCCCCAGCATTTT. This encodes CASSLVQGAGQPQHF. The complete variable domain, with remaining parts taken from reference TRBV7-6 and TRBJ1-5, reads GAGVSQSPRYKVTKRGQDVALRCDPISGHVSLYWYRQALGQGPEFLTYFNYEAQQDKSGLPNDRFSAERPEGSISTLTIQRTEQRDSAMYRCASSLVQGAGQPQHFGDGTRLSIL.

The chain carries TRBV7-3 and TRBJ2-6, with 9 bases identical to TRBD1. Per germline, CDR1 SGHTA and CDR2 FQGTGA. The CDR3 has 17 residues. After removal of 5 bases from V and 1 base from J, the junction contained 6 bases not matched to a gene. In nucleotides, the CDR3 is TGTGCCAGCAGCCAGACAGGGGGACCGTCTGGGGCCAACGTCCTGACTTTC. It specifies CASSQTGGPSGANVLTF.

The rearrangement uses TRBV5-1 and TRBJ2-7, with TRBD2 matching over 8 bases. The trim removed 0 bases at V and 7 bases at J, leaving 6 bases unmatched. The CDR3 runs 14 residues. Germline lookup yields CDR1 SGHRS and CDR2 YFSETQ. The CDR3 DNA is TGCGCCAGCAGCTTGGCGGGAGGGGATTTGGAGCAGTACTTC. This gives the protein CASSLAGGDLEQYF.

The rearrangement joins TRBV11-2 to TRBJ2-7; D uncertain. CDR1 and CDR2 from the germline V gene are SGHAT and FQNNGV. Trimming cost V 2 bases and J 4 bases, with 9 bases left between them. The CDR3 loop spans 13 amino acids. The CDR3: CASSLQVIYEQYF. CDR3 DNA: TGTGCCAGCAGCTTACAGGTGATTTACGAGCAGTACTTC.

The V and J genes are TRBV18 and TRBJ2-2; 8 nucleotides line up with TRBD1. Germline V gene data show CDR1 as KGHSH and CDR2 as LQKENI. The junction had 5 bases not matched to a gene; V was cut back by 3 bases and J by 2 bases. This CDR3 region has 16 residues. Here the CDR3 DNA reads TGTGCCAGCTCACCCTCGACAGGGGTCAACACCGGGGAGCTGTTTTTT. It translates to CASSPSTGVNTGELFF. The variable domain in full, completed from reference TRBV18 and TRBJ2-2, reads NAGVMQNPRHLVRRRGQEARLRCSPMKGHSHVYWYRQLPEEGLKFMVYLQKENIIDESGMPKERFSAEFPKEGPSILRIQQVVRGDSAAYFCASSPSTGVNTGELFFGEGSRLTVL.

The V and J genes are TRBV3-1 (or the pseudogene TRBV3-2) and TRBJ1-1; 7 bases are a match to TRBD1. V lost 5 bases to trimming and J lost 3 bases; unmatched junction nucleotides: 15. This CDR3 has 17 residues. Germline lookup yields CDR1 LGHDT and CDR2 YNNKEL (reference sequence). DNA for the CDR3: TGTGCCAGCAGCTTTAACAGGGGTAGGGGCACGCACACTGAAGCTTTCTTT. This codes for CASSFNRGRGTHTEAFF.

The chain combines TRBV6-5 with TRBJ1-1, with a possible D match to TRBD1 (5 bases). Per germline, CDR1 MNHEY and CDR2 SVGAGI. The CDR3 is 15 residues long. The V gene lost 6 bases and the J gene lost 3 bases, with 17 bases spanning the gap. The CDR3 region is CASSDPGYVYTEAFF. The CDR3 DNA reads as TGTGCCAGCAGCGACCCAGGGTATGTGTACACTGAAGCTTTCTTT.

This rearrangement joins TRBV7-9 to TRBJ2-7; D may be TRBD1 (5 bases). Trimming stripped 5 bases from V and 3 bases from J, with 11 bases between. The CDR3 sequence is 13 residues long. Germline loops: CDR1 SEHNR, CDR2 FQNEAQ (reference sequence). The CDR3 coding sequence is TGTGCCAGCAGCCCAAGACAGTTCTACGAGCAGTACTTC. It codes for CASSPRQFYEQYF.

The genes are TRBV12-5 and TRBJ2-1; perhaps TRBD2 as D (6 bases). CDR3 length equals 18 residues. The V gene's germline CDR1 is LGHNT and CDR2 FRNRAP. V shed 1 base and J shed 7 bases, with 23 bases lying between them. DNA of the CDR3: TGTGCTAGTGGTTTGGGACTTTCTTCCGGGAGTATGGGAAATGAGCAGTTCTTC. Protein sequence: CASGLGLSSGSMGNEQFF.

This chain joins TRBV11-3 and TRBJ2-7; a weak D match, TRBD2 (5 bases). Germline lookup yields CDR1 SGHNT and CDR2 YENEEA. V was clipped by 0 bases and J by 1 base, with 7 bases between them. The CDR3 is made up of 14 amino acids. The CDR3 reads CASSLEAASYEQYF. The CDR3 coding sequence is TGTGCCAGCAGCTTAGAAGCGGCGTCCTACGAGCAGTACTTC.